This T cell receptor beta chain derives from a study of blood T cell repertoires in COVID-19. Study-wide background: There were acute and convalescent COVID-19 samples, and they came from the United States, Italy and Spain. Sources were T cells, B-cell-depleted T cells, or PBMCs; the material itself was cDNA or gDNA.

Clones were read by immunoSEQ multiplex PCR, and TCRdb kept only the in-frame ones, dropping some. The data show under 350,000 clones, around 89% seen once. Between the trimmed V and J ends, which lost 2 bases and 4 bases, there was a span of 12 bases. Looked up from germline, CDR1 is SGHNT and CDR2 is YYREEE (reference sequence). The CDR3 runs to 14 residues. The sample consisted of peripheral blood. The sequence came from a man between 35 and 55 years old with acute or convalescent COVID-19. The rearrangement uses TRBV5-4 and TRBJ1-2, with a tentative D call TRBD1 (6 bases). In DNA, the CDR3 is TGTGCCAGCAGCTTTTCGTCAGGGGTCTATGGCTACACCTTC. It is translated as CASSFSSGVYGYTF.